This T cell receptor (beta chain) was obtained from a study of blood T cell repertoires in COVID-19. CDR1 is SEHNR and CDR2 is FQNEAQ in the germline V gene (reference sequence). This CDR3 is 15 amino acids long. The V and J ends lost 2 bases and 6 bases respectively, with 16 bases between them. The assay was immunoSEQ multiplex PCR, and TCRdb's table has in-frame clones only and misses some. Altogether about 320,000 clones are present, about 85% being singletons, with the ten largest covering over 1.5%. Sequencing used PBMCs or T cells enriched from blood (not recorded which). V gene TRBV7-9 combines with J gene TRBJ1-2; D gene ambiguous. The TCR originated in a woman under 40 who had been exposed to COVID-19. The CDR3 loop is CASSLITATGHGYTF. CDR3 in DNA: TGTGCCAGCAGCTTAATAACAGCAACTGGGCATGGCTACACCTTC.